This is a list of T cell receptor beta chains from one sample in a study of shared clonotypes between healthy human individuals. Produced via immunoSEQ multiplex PCR; TCRdb's table is partial and in-frame only. The table records approximately 1,500,000 clones, roughly 96% of them present only once. Source material: naive CD4+ T cells sorted from blood. These receptors were obtained from a man younger than 40 in good health. CDR3s include the opening cysteine and the closing phenylalanine or tryptophan. Each record gives: J gene, V gene, D gene, clone size, CDR3 DNA, CDR3 protein. The D gene is left open where the match is weak. Size is omitted from some rows. Given values are once, few, many or a class for expanded clones.

j_gene: TRBJ2-6
v_gene: TRBV2
d_gene: .
abundance: .
CDR3nt: TGTGCCAGCAGTGAAAGGGGCAGGAACGTCCTGACTTTC
CDR3aa: CASSERGRNVLTF

j_gene: TRBJ2-3
v_gene: TRBV2
d_gene: TRBD2
abundance: .
CDR3nt: TGTGCCAGCACCCCTCGGGGGGGCCCTAGCACAGATACGCAGTATTTT
CDR3aa: CASTPRGGPSTDTQYF

j_gene: TRBJ2-1
v_gene: TRBV5-1
d_gene: TRBD2
abundance: .
CDR3nt: TGCGCCAGCAGCACCGGACTAGCGGGAGTTTCGGATGAGCAGTTCTTC
CDR3aa: CASSTGLAGVSDEQFF

j_gene: TRBJ2-7
v_gene: TRBV7-2
d_gene: .
abundance: .
CDR3nt: TGTGCCAGCAGCTTAGGAAGATTTAGGGAGCAGTACTTC
CDR3aa: CASSLGRFREQYF

j_gene: TRBJ2-3
v_gene: TRBV6-1
d_gene: .
abundance: .
CDR3nt: TGTGCCAGCAGGTCGGATAGCACAGATACGCAGTATTTT
CDR3aa: CASRSDSTDTQYF

j_gene: TRBJ2-5
v_gene: TRBV28
d_gene: TRBD2
abundance: .
CDR3nt: TGTGCCAGCAGTTTACCCCGAGCGGGGAGGGAGACCCAGTACTTC
CDR3aa: CASSLPRAGRETQYF

j_gene: TRBJ2-3
v_gene: TRBV18
d_gene: .
abundance: .
CDR3nt: TGTGCCAGCAAGCACCGGGGCTCGAATACGCAGTATTTT
CDR3aa: CASKHRGSNTQYF

j_gene: TRBJ2-1
v_gene: TRBV5-1
d_gene: TRBD2
abundance: .
CDR3nt: TGCGCCAGCAGCTCGGGACTAGCGAACAATGAGCAGTTCTTC
CDR3aa: CASSSGLANNEQFF

j_gene: TRBJ1-1
v_gene: TRBV5-8
d_gene: .
abundance: once
CDR3nt: TGTGCCAGCAGCACCAACAGGGACACTGAAGCTTTCTTT
CDR3aa: CASSTNRDTEAFF

j_gene: TRBJ2-3
v_gene: TRBV2
d_gene: TRBD1
abundance: once
CDR3nt: TGTGCCAGCAGTGAGGGACAGATCACAGATACGCAGTATTTT
CDR3aa: CASSEGQITDTQYF

j_gene: TRBJ2-3
v_gene: TRBV7-2
d_gene: .
abundance: .
CDR3nt: TGTGCCAGCAGCTTCGACAGGCCCCCAGATACGCAGTATTTT
CDR3aa: CASSFDRPPDTQYF

j_gene: TRBJ1-5
v_gene: TRBV6-1
d_gene: .
abundance: .
CDR3nt: TGTGCCAGCAGTGAACCCGGGACACTCCCTCTCAGCCAGCATTTT
CDR3aa: CASSEPGTLPLSQHF

j_gene: TRBJ1-2
v_gene: TRBV6-1
d_gene: .
abundance: few
CDR3nt: TGTGCCAGCAGTGAATTCCGCAATGGCTACACCTTC
CDR3aa: CASSEFRNGYTF

j_gene: TRBJ2-7
v_gene: TRBV10-3
d_gene: TRBD1
abundance: .
CDR3nt: TGTGCCATCAGTGAGCCGGGACAGGGGGCCTACGAGCAGTACTTC
CDR3aa: CAISEPGQGAYEQYF

j_gene: TRBJ2-4
v_gene: TRBV9
d_gene: .
abundance: .
CDR3nt: TGTGCCAGCAGCGTGGCGTCAGGGGCAGGGGACATTCAGTACTTC
CDR3aa: CASSVASGAGDIQYF

j_gene: TRBJ2-7
v_gene: TRBV7-2
d_gene: .
abundance: .
CDR3nt: TGTGCCAGCAGCTTAGTTCAGAATTACGAGCAGTACTTC
CDR3aa: CASSLVQNYEQYF

j_gene: TRBJ2-7
v_gene: TRBV5-6
d_gene: TRBD1
abundance: .
CDR3nt: TGTGCCAGCAGCCCGGACAGGAAGTACGAGCAGTACTTC
CDR3aa: CASSPDRKYEQYF

j_gene: TRBJ1-1
v_gene: TRBV5-6
d_gene: .
abundance: .
CDR3nt: TGTGCCAGCAGCTTGAGGCCGTTGAACACTGAAGCTTTCTTT
CDR3aa: CASSLRPLNTEAFF

j_gene: TRBJ2-1
v_gene: TRBV11-3
d_gene: .
abundance: .
CDR3nt: TGTGCCAGCAGCTTACAGCAGATTCCCCTCGATGAGCAGTTCTTC
CDR3aa: CASSLQQIPLDEQFF

j_gene: TRBJ2-3
v_gene: TRBV5-1
d_gene: .
abundance: .
CDR3nt: TGCGCCAGCAGCCTATCCGAACTAGCCGGCACAGATACGCAGTATTTT
CDR3aa: CASSLSELAGTDTQYF

j_gene: TRBJ2-5
v_gene: TRBV7-6
d_gene: TRBD1
abundance: .
CDR3nt: TGTGCCAGCAGCTTAGTTTGGACAGGTCAAGAGACCCAGTACTTC
CDR3aa: CASSLVWTGQETQYF

j_gene: TRBJ2-3
v_gene: TRBV15
d_gene: TRBD1
abundance: .
CDR3nt: TGTGCCACCAGCCGGGACAGAACAGATACGCAGTATTTT
CDR3aa: CATSRDRTDTQYF

j_gene: TRBJ2-1
v_gene: TRBV7-9
d_gene: .
abundance: .
CDR3nt: TGTGCCAGCAGCGTTCCCGGGACCTCGAGCTCCTACAATGAGCAGTTCTTC
CDR3aa: CASSVPGTSSSYNEQFF

j_gene: TRBJ1-5
v_gene: TRBV27
d_gene: .
abundance: .
CDR3nt: TGTGCCAGCAGTTTAGTTGGGTTGACTCAGCCCCAGCATTTT
CDR3aa: CASSLVGLTQPQHF

j_gene: TRBJ2-7
v_gene: TRBV5-1
d_gene: TRBD1
abundance: .
CDR3nt: TGCGCCAGCAGCTTGGAGGGACAGGGCTACGAGCAGTACTTC
CDR3aa: CASSLEGQGYEQYF

j_gene: TRBJ2-3
v_gene: TRBV5-1
d_gene: TRBD2
abundance: .
CDR3nt: TGCGCCAGCAGCTTGGGATTAGCTAGCGGGAGTCGAGATACGCAGTATTTT
CDR3aa: CASSLGLASGSRDTQYF

j_gene: TRBJ2-7
v_gene: TRBV6-5
d_gene: TRBD1
abundance: .
CDR3nt: TGTGCCAGCACTCGGACAGGTCTCTACGAGCAGTACTTC
CDR3aa: CASTRTGLYEQYF

j_gene: TRBJ1-2
v_gene: TRBV18
d_gene: TRBD1
abundance: .
CDR3nt: TGTGCCAGCTCACCTTGGGAAGGGGGCGGAGATGGCTACACCTTC
CDR3aa: CASSPWEGGGDGYTF

j_gene: TRBJ2-3
v_gene: TRBV28
d_gene: .
abundance: .
CDR3nt: TGTGCCAGCCTAGGGGGAGGCAGGGATACGCAGTATTTT
CDR3aa: CASLGGGRDTQYF

j_gene: TRBJ2-7
v_gene: TRBV6-1
d_gene: TRBD1
abundance: once
CDR3nt: TGTGCCAGCAGGGGGACAGGGTTTAGGTACGAGCAGTACTTC
CDR3aa: CASRGTGFRYEQYF

j_gene: TRBJ2-7
v_gene: TRBV7-6
d_gene: .
abundance: .
CDR3nt: TGTGCCAGCAGCCGAACCGGACAGAACTACGAGCAGTACTTC
CDR3aa: CASSRTGQNYEQYF

j_gene: TRBJ2-7
v_gene: TRBV18
d_gene: TRBD2
abundance: .
CDR3nt: TGTGCCAGCTCACACACTAGCGGCTCCTACGAGCAGTACTTC
CDR3aa: CASSHTSGSYEQYF

j_gene: TRBJ1-2
v_gene: TRBV6-6
d_gene: .
abundance: .
CDR3nt: TGTGCCAGCAGTTACACAGGGCAGTTGGGGAACTATGGCTACACCTTC
CDR3aa: CASSYTGQLGNYGYTF

j_gene: TRBJ2-5
v_gene: TRBV5-4
d_gene: .
abundance: once
CDR3nt: TGTGCCAGCAGCACCCCCTCCGAGACCCAGTACTTC
CDR3aa: CASSTPSETQYF

j_gene: TRBJ2-1
v_gene: TRBV5-1
d_gene: TRBD1
abundance: .
CDR3nt: TGCGCCAGCAGTGGACAGGGATTCTACAATGAGCAGTTCTTC
CDR3aa: CASSGQGFYNEQFF

j_gene: TRBJ1-2
v_gene: TRBV5-1
d_gene: .
abundance: .
CDR3nt: TGCGCCAGCAGCCCTAGAGGGCCAGACGAACACTATGGCTACACCTTC
CDR3aa: CASSPRGPDEHYGYTF

j_gene: TRBJ1-5
v_gene: TRBV5-5
d_gene: .
abundance: .
CDR3nt: TGTGCCAGCAGCTTGGCATTCTCTAGCAATCAGCCCCAGCATTTT
CDR3aa: CASSLAFSSNQPQHF

j_gene: TRBJ1-2
v_gene: TRBV6-5
d_gene: TRBD1
abundance: few
CDR3nt: TGTGCCAGCAGGCGCGGGACAGCATATGGCTACACCTTC
CDR3aa: CASRRGTAYGYTF

j_gene: TRBJ1-1
v_gene: TRBV19
d_gene: .
abundance: .
CDR3nt: TGTGCCAGTAGGCATCCCGGGACGGCGAACACTGAAGCTTTCTTT
CDR3aa: CASRHPGTANTEAFF

j_gene: TRBJ2-7
v_gene: TRBV29-1
d_gene: TRBD1
abundance: few
CDR3nt: TGCAGCGTTCGGGACAGGGCCTACGAGCAGTACTTC
CDR3aa: CSVRDRAYEQYF

j_gene: TRBJ2-7
v_gene: TRBV19
d_gene: TRBD1
abundance: .
CDR3nt: TGTGCCAGTGAGGGGGCTAGGAGACAGGGTTCCAACGAGCAGTACTTC
CDR3aa: CASEGARRQGSNEQYF

j_gene: TRBJ1-2
v_gene: TRBV5-4
d_gene: TRBD1
abundance: .
CDR3nt: TGTGCCAGCAGCTCCCGGGACAGCTATGGCTACACCTTC
CDR3aa: CASSSRDSYGYTF

j_gene: TRBJ2-7
v_gene: TRBV6-1
d_gene: .
abundance: .
CDR3nt: TGTGCCAGTATCGGTGCCTACGAGCAGTACTTC
CDR3aa: CASIGAYEQYF

j_gene: TRBJ1-3
v_gene: TRBV2
d_gene: TRBD1
abundance: many
CDR3nt: TGTGCCAGCAAATCGCGACAGGGCAATTCCCGCTCTGGAAACACCATATATTTT
CDR3aa: CASKSRQGNSRSGNTIYF

j_gene: TRBJ1-1
v_gene: TRBV5-1
d_gene: .
abundance: .
CDR3nt: TGCGCCAGCAGACCTGACGGAACCCGGGGAGCTTTCTTT
CDR3aa: CASRPDGTRGAFF

j_gene: TRBJ1-2
v_gene: TRBV29-1
d_gene: .
abundance: once
CDR3nt: TGCAGCGTTGACTCGGGTTACGGCTACACCTTC
CDR3aa: CSVDSGYGYTF

j_gene: TRBJ2-5
v_gene: TRBV30
d_gene: .
abundance: .
CDR3nt: TGTGCCTGGACCCCGGGGGTACAAGAGACCCAGTACTTC
CDR3aa: CAWTPGVQETQYF

j_gene: TRBJ2-1
v_gene: TRBV7-2
d_gene: .
abundance: .
CDR3nt: TGTGCCAGCAGCTCAGATAGGGGGGACCGTCTGTTCTTC
CDR3aa: CASSSDRGDRLFF

j_gene: TRBJ2-2
v_gene: TRBV10-2
d_gene: TRBD1
abundance: .
CDR3nt: TGCGCCAGCAGTTATTTACAGGGGGCTCCCGGGGAGCTGTTTTTT
CDR3aa: CASSYLQGAPGELFF

j_gene: TRBJ2-5
v_gene: TRBV5-4
d_gene: .
abundance: .
CDR3nt: TGTGCCAGCAGCCCAACCGGAGGGAAAGAGACCCAGTACTTC
CDR3aa: CASSPTGGKETQYF

j_gene: TRBJ2-3
v_gene: TRBV6-4
d_gene: TRBD2
abundance: .
CDR3nt: TGTGCCAGCAGTGACAGGACTAGCGGGAGTTCGGCAGATACGCAGTATTTT
CDR3aa: CASSDRTSGSSADTQYF

j_gene: TRBJ2-7
v_gene: TRBV5-1
d_gene: .
abundance: .
CDR3nt: TGCGCCAGCAGCTTGATGGCAGACTACGAGCAGTACTTC
CDR3aa: CASSLMADYEQYF

j_gene: TRBJ1-1
v_gene: TRBV10-3
d_gene: TRBD1
abundance: .
CDR3nt: TGTGCCATCAGTATGACAGGGGAGGGGGAGGCTTTCTTT
CDR3aa: CAISMTGEGEAFF

j_gene: TRBJ2-1
v_gene: TRBV7-8
d_gene: .
abundance: .
CDR3nt: TGTGCCAGCAGCTTACTCCCGGGACTTTATGAGCAGTTCTTC
CDR3aa: CASSLLPGLYEQFF

j_gene: TRBJ2-4
v_gene: TRBV5-4
d_gene: .
abundance: .
CDR3nt: TGTGCCAGCAGCTTGGGTCAGGGTGCAGCCAAAAACATTCAGTACTTC
CDR3aa: CASSLGQGAAKNIQYF

j_gene: TRBJ1-4
v_gene: TRBV6-1
d_gene: TRBD1
abundance: .
CDR3nt: TGTGCCAGCACCTACAGGGGAACTAATGAAAAACTGTTTTTT
CDR3aa: CASTYRGTNEKLFF

j_gene: TRBJ2-2
v_gene: TRBV27
d_gene: .
abundance: .
CDR3nt: TGTGCCAGCAGTTTACAGCGAACCGGGGAGCTGTTTTTT
CDR3aa: CASSLQRTGELFF

j_gene: TRBJ2-2
v_gene: TRBV18
d_gene: .
abundance: .
CDR3nt: TGTGCCAGCTCACCACGTCCTTTGGGGGGCACCGGGGAGCTGTTTTTT
CDR3aa: CASSPRPLGGTGELFF

j_gene: TRBJ2-7
v_gene: TRBV11-3
d_gene: TRBD1
abundance: .
CDR3nt: TGTGCCAGCAGCTTAGAGGGACAGAGTGGGGCCGGGGAGCAGTACTTC
CDR3aa: CASSLEGQSGAGEQYF